Listed below are T cell receptor beta chains from one sample, sequenced in a study of response to subunit inactivated influenza vaccine. TCRdb independently ran MiXCR on the RT-PCR reads; one entry per CDR3 protein. The table records about 540,000 distinct CDR3 sequences, 14% of them present only once. Specimen: PBMCs from blood, collected 11 to 12 days after vaccination. Receptors were obtained from a man aged 50-59 years who received an inactivated influenza vaccine. The CDR3 runs from the conserved cysteine through the conserved F or W. A D gene is named only where the DNA matches it firmly. Size values are once, few and many counts, or a class for expanded clones, and some rows have none.

clone_size	v_call	cdr3_length	j_call	d_call	cdr3_aa	cdr3_nt
NA	TRBV12-3/TRBV12-4	14	TRBJ2-1	TRBD2	CASSYSGGSDEQFF	TGTGCCAGCAGTTACAGCGGGGGGTCCGATGAGCAGTTCTTC
NA	TRBV10-3	15	TRBJ2-7	NA	CAISEGGLPSYEQYF	TGTGCCATCAGTGAGGGGGGACTGCCGTCCTACGAGCAGTACTTC
NA	TRBV5-1	17	TRBJ2-7	TRBD2	CASSRSLAGTSSYEQYF	TGCGCCAGCAGCAGAAGTCTAGCGGGGACCTCCTCCTACGAGCAGTACTTC
few	TRBV6-2/TRBV6-3	15	TRBJ2-2	NA	CASSWGVSDTGELFF	TGTGCCAGCAGTTGGGGGGTTTCGGACACCGGGGAGCTGTTTTTT
many	TRBV3-1	17	TRBJ2-1	TRBD2	CASSQGFGGGASNEQFF	TGTGCCAGCAGCCAAGGATTTGGCGGGGGGGCGTCCAATGAGCAGTTCTTC
few	TRBV7-2	11	TRBJ1-1	TRBD1	CASSIQGETFF	TGTGCCAGCAGCATACAGGGGGAAACTTTCTTT
NA	TRBV6-1	15	TRBJ2-1	TRBD1	CASKLQGAGYNEQFF	TGTGCCAGCAAATTACAGGGGGCGGGATACAATGAGCAGTTCTTC
few	TRBV7-2	15	TRBJ1-1	NA	CASSPVDRLNTEAFF	TGTGCCAGCAGCCCGGTGGACAGATTGAACACTGAAGCTTTCTTT
many	TRBV12-3/TRBV12-4	15	TRBJ2-5	TRBD1	CASSSTRQGRETQYF	TGTGCCAGCAGTTCAACCCGACAGGGGAGAGAGACCCAGTACTTC
few	TRBV12-3/TRBV12-4	15	TRBJ2-1	TRBD2	CASRRSGSGFNEQFF	TGTGCCAGCAGACGTAGCGGGAGCGGGTTCAATGAGCAGTTCTTC
NA	TRBV29-1	12	TRBJ2-5	NA	CSVDSSQETQYF	TGCAGCGTTGATAGCAGTCAAGAGACCCAGTACTTC
NA	TRBV4-3	16	TRBJ2-7	TRBD2	CASSQGTSGRMDEQYF	TGCGCCAGCAGCCAAGGGACTAGCGGGAGAATGGATGAGCAGTACTTC
few	TRBV7-3	15	TRBJ2-1	TRBD2	CASSFAGGPTSEQFF	TGTGCCAGCAGCTTTGCGGGAGGGCCTACCAGTGAGCAGTTCTTC
many	TRBV29-1	13	TRBJ2-3	NA	CSVGGLLPDTQYF	TGCAGCGTTGGGGGTCTACTACCAGATACGCAGTATTTT
many	TRBV12-3/TRBV12-4	13	TRBJ2-5	NA	CASSAHTLETQYF	TGTGCCAGCAGTGCGCACACACTAGAGACCCAGTACTTC
NA	TRBV7-9	12	TRBJ2-7	TRBD1	CASSLEQGAMYF	TGTGCCAGCAGCTTGGAGCAGGGGGCAATGTACTTC
few	TRBV15	14	TRBJ2-5	NA	CATRKESRLETQYF	TGTGCCACCAGAAAGGAATCAAGATTAGAGACCCAGTACTTC
NA	TRBV20-1	12	TRBJ2-1	NA	CSARVGFNEQFF	TGCAGTGCTAGAGTTGGGTTTAATGAGCAGTTCTTC
NA	TRBV6-1	15	TRBJ2-1	NA	CASSEALGRTDEQFF	TGTGCCAGCAGTGAAGCGCTGGGCAGAACGGATGAGCAGTTCTTC
many	TRBV29-1	15	TRBJ2-7	NA	CSVEEGTATTYEQYF	TGCAGCGTTGAAGAAGGGACGGCAACAACCTACGAGCAGTACTTC